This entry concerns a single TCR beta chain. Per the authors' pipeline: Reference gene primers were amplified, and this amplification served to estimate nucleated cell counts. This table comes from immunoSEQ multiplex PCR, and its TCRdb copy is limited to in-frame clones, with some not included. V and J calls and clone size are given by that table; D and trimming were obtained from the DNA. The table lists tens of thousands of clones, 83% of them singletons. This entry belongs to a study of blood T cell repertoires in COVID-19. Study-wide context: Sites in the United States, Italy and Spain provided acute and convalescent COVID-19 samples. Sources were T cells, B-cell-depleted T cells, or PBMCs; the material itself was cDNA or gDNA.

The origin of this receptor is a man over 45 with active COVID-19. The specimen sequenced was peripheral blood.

CDR3 sequence reads: CASRAGTGSGNTIYF. DNA for the CDR3: TGTGCCAGCAGAGCCGGAACAGGGAGTGGAAACACCATATATTTT. The V call is TRBV27, the J call TRBJ1-3; D is perhaps TRBD1 (6 bases). The V gene lost 6 bases and the J gene lost 3 bases, with 15 bases spanning the gap. This CDR3 has 15 amino acids. CDR1 and CDR2 (germline): MNHEY, SMNVEV (reference sequence).